These T cell receptor beta chains were read from a single sample in a study of blood T cell repertoires in COVID-19. The table came from immunoSEQ multiplex PCR; TCRdb's copy has only in-frame clones and leaves some out. This table has 300,000 to 400,000 clones, 70% to 90% appearing once. The sample consisted of PBMCs or T cells enriched from blood (not recorded which). The receptors shown here come from a woman aged 35 to 49 with acute COVID-19. The CDR3 runs from the conserved cysteine through the conserved F or W. A D gene is named only where the DNA matches it firmly. Where a row states a size, it is once, few, many or the class of an expanded clone; other rows omit it.

NA | NA | TRBJ2-1 | TRBV7-2 | TGTGCCAGCAGCTTAGGCGTAGCCCTCTCCTACAATGAGCAGTTCTTC | CASSLGVALSYNEQFF
once | TRBD1 | TRBJ1-6 | TRBV19 | TGTGCCAGTAGGGAGTGGGACAGCCATAATTCACCCCTCCACTTT | CASREWDSHNSPLHF
NA | TRBD2 | TRBJ2-7 | TRBV5-1 | TGCGCCAGCAGCTTGACTAGCGGAACCTACGAGCAGTACTTC | CASSLTSGTYEQYF
NA | NA | TRBJ1-2 | TRBV7-9 | TGTGCCAGCAGCTTTGTCGGTCAGGAACTCTATGGCTACACCTTC | CASSFVGQELYGYTF
NA | TRBD1 | TRBJ2-1 | TRBV5-1 | TGCGCCAGCAGCTTGGTAGGCAGGGGGCCGAATGAGCAGTTCTTC | CASSLVGRGPNEQFF
NA | NA | TRBJ2-2 | TRBV7-2 | TGTGCCAGCAGCGCTGGTAGCCCTAATTTCAACACCGGGGAGCTGTTTTTT | CASSAGSPNFNTGELFF
NA | TRBD1 | TRBJ2-1 | TRBV5-1 | TGCGCCAGCAGCATTGGGACAGGGGGTTACAATGAGCAGTTCTTC | CASSIGTGGYNEQFF
NA | TRBD1 | TRBJ1-1 | TRBV11-3 | TGTGCCAGCAGCGGAGGGACAGGGGGGAACACTGAAGCTTTCTTT | CASSGGTGGNTEAFF
NA | NA | TRBJ1-5 | TRBV19 | TGTGCCAGTAGGCTAGAGACAGGGCCCCAGCATTTT | CASRLETGPQHF
once | NA | TRBJ1-5 | TRBV23-1 | TGCGCCAGCACGGACCGGACAGCGGATCAGCCCCAGCATTTT | CASTDRTADQPQHF
NA | TRBD2 | TRBJ2-1 | TRBV7-2 | TGTGCCAGCAGCTTAGCCGCGGGGGGCCGGTTCAATGAGCAGTTCTTC | CASSLAAGGRFNEQFF
NA | TRBD2 | TRBJ2-1 | TRBV20-1 | TGCAGTGCTCGTGGGCCCGGGGGGTTGGAGCAGTTCTTC | CSARGPGGLEQFF
NA | TRBD1 | TRBJ1-2 | TRBV7-9 | TGTGCCAGCAGCTTATCCGGGGGACAGGGGACCGGCTACACCTTC | CASSLSGGQGTGYTF
NA | NA | TRBJ1-6 | TRBV2 | TGTGCCAGCAGACACAGGGACGCAGCTATTAATTCACCCCTCCACTTT | CASRHRDAAINSPLHF
NA | NA | TRBJ1-2 | TRBV3-1/TRBV3-2 | TGTGCCAGCAGCCAAACGGATGAGGCGGGTAGCTATGGCTACACCTTC | CASSQTDEAGSYGYTF
NA | TRBD1 | TRBJ1-2 | TRBV4-3 | TGCGCCAGCAGCCAAGAACAGGGGAATCACTATGGCTACACCTTC | CASSQEQGNHYGYTF
few | TRBD2 | TRBJ2-3 | TRBV6-4 | TGTGCCAGCAGTGAAGCCACTAGCGGGGGTTCAGATACGCAGTATTTT | CASSEATSGGSDTQYF
NA | NA | TRBJ2-6 | TRBV5-6 | TGTGCCAGCAGCTTGTTGGGAGCTTTGAGAGGTGGGGCCAACGTCCTGACTTTC | CASSLLGALRGGANVLTF
NA | NA | TRBJ1-5 | TRBV18 | TGTGCCAGCTCACCTACGAACTTTCGTAGTGTTGGCAATCAGCCCCAGCATTTT | CASSPTNFRSVGNQPQHF
NA | TRBD2 | TRBJ2-5 | TRBV7-3 | TGTGCCAGCAGCTTACGGGGGGTAGTCCCCCAAGAGACCCAGTACTTC | CASSLRGVVPQETQYF
NA | TRBD2 | TRBJ2-1 | TRBV4-1 | TGCGCCAGCAGCCAAGATCGGCTAGCGGGAGGCGATGAGCAGTTCTTC | CASSQDRLAGGDEQFF
NA | NA | TRBJ2-1 | TRBV4-2 | TGTGCCAGCAGCCAAGAAGCGGGTGAGCAGTTCTTC | CASSQEAGEQFF
few | TRBD2 | TRBJ2-7 | TRBV6-6 | TGTGCCAGCAGTTTACCGGGAGGGGCAGGGGAGCAGTACTTC | CASSLPGGAGEQYF
NA | TRBD1 | TRBJ1-2 | TRBV28 | TGTGCCAGCAGCCGGACAGGGGGCACCTATGGCTACACCTTC | CASSRTGGTYGYTF
NA | TRBD2 | TRBJ2-1 | TRBV6-5 | TGTGCCAGCAGAGCGGGAGCGACATACAATGAGCAGTTCTTC | CASRAGATYNEQFF
NA | NA | TRBJ2-7 | TRBV3-1/TRBV3-2 | TGTGCCAGCAGCCAGATGAGCTACGAGCAGTACTTC | CASSQMSYEQYF
NA | NA | TRBJ2-4 | TRBV5-1 | TGCGCCAGCAGCCCCGCCGGGGTCGGGGGCAAAAACATTCAGTACTTC | CASSPAGVGGKNIQYF
NA | NA | TRBJ2-5 | TRBV7-2 | TGTGCCAGCAGCTTAGCGAGAGCAGGAAAGGTTTTGCTGGCTCAAGAGACCCAGTACTTC | CASSLARAGKVLLAQETQYF
once | TRBD1 | TRBJ1-4 | TRBV2 | TGTGCCAGCCTCGGACAGGGATGGGGAACAAGTAATGAAAAACTGTTTTTT | CASLGQGWGTSNEKLFF
NA | NA | TRBJ1-2 | TRBV28 | TGTGCCAGCAGTTTATCAGGGAAGTTGATTGGCTACACCTTC | CASSLSGKLIGYTF
NA | NA | TRBJ2-3 | TRBV6-2/TRBV6-3 | TGTGCCAGCGGCCCACGAGGAGCCAAACACACAGATACGCAGTATTTT | CASGPRGAKHTDTQYF
NA | NA | TRBJ2-5 | TRBV11-3 | TGTGCCAGCAGCTTAGGCAGTCAAGAGACCCAGTACTTC | CASSLGSQETQYF
NA | TRBD1 | TRBJ2-5 | TRBV5-8 | TGTGCCAGCAGCTTGTTCTCAGGGGGAGAAGAGACCCAGTACTTC | CASSLFSGGEETQYF
NA | NA | TRBJ1-5 | TRBV21-1 | TGTGCCAGCAGCAGGTTCCGCGGGACAGGATCCCATCAGCCCCAGCATTTT | CASSRFRGTGSHQPQHF
NA | NA | TRBJ2-1 | TRBV5-5 | TGTGCCAGCAGCCAACCAGGAGCCGGGAACTCCTACAATGAGCAGTTCTTC | CASSQPGAGNSYNEQFF
NA | TRBD1 | TRBJ2-2 | TRBV11-3 | TGTGCCAGCAGCAAAAGGGACAGGGGGTTCACCGGGGAGCTGTTTTTT | CASSKRDRGFTGELFF